Below, 19 T cell receptor beta chains from the same sample are listed, as sequenced in a study of CD8+ T cells in alopecia areata. RNA extraction and reverse transcription yielded cDNA as sequencing template. Using immunoSEQ multiplex PCR, the repertoire was profiled, and TCRdb retains in-frame clones only, with some absent. The table has roughly 230,000 clones, less than 45% seen once. Specified treatment: oral pan-JAK inhibitor, 5-10 mg twice daily. The starting material was CD4+ T cells sorted from blood, obtained at approximately week 39, from a patient treated with tofacitinib. The receptors come from a human donor with alopecia areata.

The rearrangement uses TRBV29-1 and TRBJ2-7; perhaps TRBD1 as D (5 bases). CDR3 length: 11 residues. Germline CDR1 reads SQVTM; CDR2 reads ANQGSEA. Trimming shortened V by 7 bases and J by 3 bases, and 10 bases separated the two germline ends. CDR3 residues: CSAIGHYEQYF. The CDR3 nucleotides are TGCAGCGCCATCGGACACTACGAGCAGTACTTC.

This clone was found a few times. The V call is TRBV29-1, the J call TRBJ2-3; 7 nucleotides align to TRBD1. This CDR3 comprises 14 residues. Trimming at V came to 2 bases and at J to 1 base, leaving 3 bases not matched to a gene. CDR1 is SQVTM and CDR2 is ANQGSEA in the germline V gene. The CDR3 DNA sequence: TGCAGCGTTGAAACAGGACAGGGCACAGATACGCAGTATTTT. Encoded protein: CSVETGQGTDTQYF.

This clone occurred a few times. The V and J genes are TRBV9 and TRBJ1-1; 8 nucleotides align to TRBD1. The CDR3 contains 18 residues. V shed 3 bases and J 1 base; nucleotides not matched to a gene: 14. Per germline, CDR1 SGDLS and CDR2 YYNGEE. The CDR3: CASSAPIGQGGTNTEAFF. As DNA, the CDR3 is TGTGCCAGCAGCGCCCCAATTGGACAGGGCGGTACGAACACTGAAGCTTTCTTT.

V gene TRBV7-6 combines with J gene TRBJ2-5; 12 bases map to TRBD2. CDR1 and CDR2 (germline): SGHVS, FNYEAQ. This CDR3 contains 16 residues. Unmatched junction bases numbered 6, after V lost 2 bases and J lost 5 bases. In nucleotides, the CDR3 is TGTGCCAGCAGCTTATTGCTAGCGGGAGGGAGCGAGACCCAGTACTTC. Translation gives CASSLLLAGGSETQYF.

This clone was seen more than once but under ten times. The chain couples TRBV4-1 to TRBJ2-6, with D perhaps being TRBD1 or TRBD2 (5 bases each). V was clipped by 4 bases and J by 1 base, with 11 bases between them. This CDR3 has 16 amino acids. Germline V gene data show CDR1 as MGHRA and CDR2 as YSYEKL. The CDR3 nucleotides read TGCGCCAGCAGCCGAGAGGGGTATTCTGGGGCCAACGTCCTGACTTTC. Translated: CASSREGYSGANVLTF.

The chain links TRBV30 to TRBJ2-3; 9 bases align to TRBD2. Per the germline V gene, CDR1 is GTSNPN and CDR2 is SVGIG (reference sequence). V shed 0 bases, J shed 5 bases, and the junction held 9 bases outside the gene matches. The CDR3 runs 16 residues. This CDR3 reads CAWSVKASGVGDTQYF. The DNA for the CDR3 is TGTGCCTGGAGTGTAAAGGCTAGCGGGGTGGGAGATACGCAGTATTTT.

In this sample, this clone turned up a few times. The DNA of the CDR3 is TGTGCCAGCTCACCGGAAAGAGAGACCCAGTACTTC. Its protein is CASSPERETQYF. V usage is TRBV18 and J usage is TRBJ2-5; no definite D call. V lost 3 bases and J 4 bases, leaving 6 bases between the germline ends. The V gene's germline CDR1 is KGHSH and CDR2 LQKENI. The length of the CDR3 is 12 residues.

A remark on this clone: Other nucleotide sequences in the sample specify the same CDR3. This rearrangement joins TRBV15 to TRBJ1-1; TRBD1 matches at 7 bases. Germline V gene data show CDR1 as LNHNV and CDR2 as YYDKDF (reference sequence). V gave up 0 bases and J gave up 6 bases; unmatched junction bases: 7. This CDR3 comprises 15 residues. As DNA, the CDR3 is TGTGCCACCAGCAGAGACTTACACAGGGGCGCTGAAGCTTTCTTT. Translation: CATSRDLHRGAEAFF.

The chain couples TRBV15 to TRBJ1-2; the D gene is possibly TRBD1 (6 bases). Per the germline V gene, CDR1 is LNHNV and CDR2 is YYDKDF (reference sequence). CDR3 length: 14 amino acids. Trimming removed 2 bases from V and 6 bases from J, with 13 bases in between. DNA of the CDR3: TGTGCCACCAGCAGAAAAGGGGACAACCATGGCTACACCTTC. Protein: CATSRKGDNHGYTF.

This clone has ten or more counts. The V and J genes are TRBV7-2 and TRBJ2-4, with D possibly being TRBD1 or TRBD2 (5 bases each). The CDR3 loop spans 15 amino acids. Trimming took off 5 bases at V and 2 bases at J, with 13 bases between the two ends. Germline V lookup: CDR1 SGHTA, CDR2 FQGNSA. Here the CDR3 DNA reads TGTGCCAGCAGCCGCTCGGGACCCACCAAAAACATTCAGTACTTC. This sequence encodes CASSRSGPTKNIQYF.

The CDR3 region has the DNA TGTGCCAGCAGTCCGACTAGCGGGAGCACAGATACGCAGTATTTT. This gives the protein CASSPTSGSTDTQYF. The gene calls are TRBV6-1 and TRBJ2-3; 10 nucleotides agree with TRBD2. CDR1 is MNHNS, CDR2 SASEGT, per germline. After removal of 5 bases from V and 0 bases from J, the junction contained 2 bases not matched to a gene. The CDR3 totals 15 residues.

This chain connects TRBV30 to TRBJ2-7; possible D gene TRBD1, 5 bases. Germline CDR1 reads GTSNPN; CDR2 reads SVGIG (reference sequence). Deletions cut 3 bases from V and 4 bases from J, with 10 bases between. The CDR3 is made up of 12 amino acids. DNA for the CDR3: TGTGCCTGGAGAGACGCAGGGTACGAGCAGTACTTC. Translation: CAWRDAGYEQYF.

Comment on this clone: Within the sample, other DNA sequences also encode this same CDR3. The chain employs TRBV5-1 and TRBJ2-7, with 9 positions matching TRBD1. CDR1 is SGHRS, CDR2 YFSETQ, per germline. J was trimmed by 2 bases and V by 2 bases; bases with no gene match: 5. The CDR3 consists of 15 residues. For the CDR3, the DNA is TGCGCCAGCAGCTTCACCGGGACAGGGACCTACGAGCAGTACTTC. Protein: CASSFTGTGTYEQYF.

This clone was seen a few times. The chain joins TRBV29-1 to TRBJ1-1; D perhaps matches TRBD1 (5 bases). This CDR3 has 12 amino acids. V was pared by 2 bases and J by 10 bases, with 14 bases between. From germline, CDR1 is SQVTM and CDR2 ANQGSEA. CDR3 amino acids: CSVERGTRGAFF. CDR3 in DNA: TGCAGCGTTGAAAGGGGAACCCGAGGAGCTTTCTTT. Full variable domain (missing parts from reference TRBV29-1 and TRBJ1-1): SAVISQKPSRDICQRGTSLTIQCQVDSQVTMMFWYRQQPGQSLTLIATANQGSEATYESGFVIDKFPISRPNLTFSTLTVSNMSPEDSSIYLCSVERGTRGAFFGQGTRLTVV.

This clone was recorded a few times. The chain combines TRBV18 with TRBJ2-3; D is perhaps TRBD2 (6 bases). CDR1 is KGHSH, CDR2 LQKENI, per germline. V gave up 6 bases and J gave up 6 bases, with 22 bases separating them. The CDR3 spans 16 residues. CDR3 loop: CASSVLVGGAGDTQYF. CDR3 in DNA: TGTGCCAGCTCGGTCTTGGTTGGAGGGGCCGGCGATACGCAGTATTTT.

With regard to this clone: Other nucleotide sequences from this sample produce the same CDR3. The CDR3 loop is CASSGQETQYF. CDR3 nucleotides: TGTGCCAGCAGCGGACAAGAGACCCAGTACTTC. The V and J genes are TRBV9 and TRBJ2-5; D ambiguous. CDR3 length equals 11 residues. Germline CDR1 SGDLS, CDR2 YYNGEE. The germline V and J ends were trimmed by 3 bases and 2 bases, with 2 bases remaining between them.

The CDR3 DNA reads TGCAGTGCAACCGAGACCGAAAAACTGTTTTTT. This sequence encodes CSATETEKLFF. J is TRBJ1-4 and V is TRBV20-1; no firm D call. The CDR3 spans 11 residues. The germline CDR1 and CDR2 sequences are DFQATT and SNEGSKA (reference sequence). V dropped 6 bases and J dropped 8 bases, with 10 bases sitting between them.

This sequence joins TRBV29-1 and TRBJ2-5; the D is unclear. Germline values: CDR1 SQVTM, CDR2 ANQGSEA. CDR3 length: 10 amino acids. V was trimmed by 6 bases and J by 1 base, leaving 3 bases between them. For the CDR3, the DNA is TGCAGCGTGCGCCAAGAGACCCAGTACTTC. Translating it yields CSVRQETQYF. Full variable domain (rest looked up from reference TRBV29-1 and TRBJ2-5): SAVISQKPSRDICQRGTSLTIQCQVDSQVTMMFWYRQQPGQSLTLIATANQGSEATYESGFVIDKFPISRPNLTFSTLTVSNMSPEDSSIYLCSVRQETQYFGPGTRLLVL.

The chain employs TRBV5-1 and TRBJ1-1; 8 bases are a match to TRBD1. The CDR3 is 15 residues long. Germline CDR1 is SGHRS and CDR2 is YFSETQ. The ends lost 0 bases at V and 7 bases at J; junction bases unmatched: 8. The CDR3 protein is CASSLETGARGEAFF. DNA of the CDR3: TGCGCCAGCAGCTTGGAGACAGGGGCGAGGGGTGAAGCTTTCTTT.